These 9 T cell receptor beta chains share one sample of origin, sequenced in a study of cytomegalovirus exposure and HLA in healthy donors. 13 Jbeta primers and 60 Vbeta primers were used for the PCR. TCRdb's table, derived via immunoSEQ multiplex PCR, lists solely in-frame clones and lacks some. Seen here are under 150,000 clones, roughly 79% observed once, and the top ten hold over 1.5%. The sequenced material came from PBMCs. Source of these receptors: a woman between 50 and 59 years old in good health and CMV-seronegative.

J is TRBJ2-1 and V is TRBV14, with 8 nucleotides matching TRBD1. Trimming took 6 bases from V and 5 from J; bases not matched to a gene: 6. The CDR3 has 14 amino acids. The germline V gene encodes CDR1 SGHDN and CDR2 FVKESK. The CDR3 loop reads CASRKDRDNNEQFF. The DNA of the CDR3 is TGTGCCAGCAGGAAGGACAGGGATAACAATGAGCAGTTCTTC.

V gene TRBV7-8 combines with J gene TRBJ1-5, with D maybe TRBD1 (5 bases). CDR3 length: 14 residues. Germline-derived CDR1 and CDR2 are SGHVS and FQNEAQ. Trimming cost V 7 bases and J 6 bases, with 16 bases left between them. In DNA, the CDR3 is TGTGCCAGCACCCTAGGGCAGGGTACTCAGCCCCAGCATTTT. This gives the protein CASTLGQGTQPQHF.

The genes are TRBV19 and TRBJ2-3; D gene uncertain. CDR3 length: 15 residues. V lost 2 bases and J 2 bases, leaving 11 bases between the germline ends. From germline, CDR1 is LNHDA and CDR2 SQIVND (reference sequence). This CDR3 is CASSISAYPTDTQYF. The CDR3 nucleotides are TGTGCCAGTAGTATATCAGCGTACCCCACAGATACGCAGTATTTT. Drawing the rest from reference TRBV19 and TRBJ2-3, the complete variable domain is DGGITQSPKYLFRKEGQNVTLSCEQNLNHDAMYWYRQDPGQGLRLIYYSQIVNDFQKGDIAEGYSVSREKKESFPLTVTSAQKNPTAFYLCASSISAYPTDTQYFGPGTRLTVL.

This clone came up a few times. This chain uses TRBV4-3 with TRBJ2-2; TRBD2 matches at 16 bases. V was pared by 2 bases and J by 15 bases, with 9 bases of the junction left unmatched. The CDR3 is 16 residues long. Germline values: CDR1 LGHNA, CDR2 YSLEER. The CDR3 DNA follows: TGCGCCAGCAGCCAAAAGGGACTAGCGGGAGGGCCTACTATGTTTTTT. It encodes CASSQKGLAGGPTMFF.

In DNA, the CDR3 is TGTGCCTGGAGTGTAGTCAGGGCAAATCAGCCCCAGCATTTT. Translating gives CAWSVVRANQPQHF. The chain joins TRBV30 to TRBJ1-5; possibly TRBD1 for D (5 bases). CDR3 length: 14 residues. V was pared by 0 bases and J by 4 bases, with 10 bases between. CDR1 and CDR2 (germline): GTSNPN, SVGIG (reference sequence).

The V call is TRBV6-1, the J call TRBJ2-2; the match to TRBD1 covers 10 bases. Unmatched junction bases numbered 9, after V lost 4 bases and J lost 4 bases. This CDR3 is built from 17 residues. Looked up from germline, CDR1 is MNHNS and CDR2 is SASEGT. The CDR3, as DNA: TGTGCCAGCAGTGTATTATCGACAGGGGGCCGCACCGGGGAGCTGTTTTTT. It specifies CASSVLSTGGRTGELFF.

The rearrangement uses TRBV27 and TRBJ1-2; 7 positions match TRBD1. In germline, CDR1 is MNHEY, CDR2 SMNVEV (reference sequence). The length of the CDR3 is 13 residues. The V segment lost 6 bases and the J segment 3 bases; nucleotides outside the gene matches: 4. The CDR3: CASRSQGDYGYTF. Written as DNA, the CDR3 is TGTGCCAGCAGGTCGCAGGGGGACTATGGCTACACCTTC.

The chain combines TRBV5-6 with TRBJ2-3; 8 bases fit TRBD2. CDR1 and CDR2 (germline): SGHDT, YYEEEE. V gave up 0 bases and J gave up 4 bases; unmatched junction bases: 13. This CDR3 region has 18 residues. The CDR3: CASSLAHHGRAVADTQYF. CDR3 nucleotide sequence: TGTGCCAGCAGCTTGGCACACCACGGGAGGGCCGTTGCAGATACGCAGTATTTT.

The V and J genes are TRBV6-1 and TRBJ1-1, with TRBD1 identical over 7 bases. Germline CDR1 MNHNS, CDR2 SASEGT. V was clipped by 10 bases and J by 1 base; unmatched bases: 6. This CDR3 spans 13 amino acids. CDR3 DNA sequence: TGTGCCACCTTGGGACAGCAGAACACTGAAGCTTTCTTT. Protein product: CATLGQQNTEAFF.